The clone carrying this T cell receptor beta chain has only a few counts. V shed 8 bases and J shed 7 bases, with 6 bases lying between them. This CDR3 has 11 amino acids. Germline CDR1 is MNHEY and CDR2 is SVGAGI. Vbeta (60) and Jbeta (13) primers were used in the PCR. The table came from immunoSEQ multiplex PCR; TCRdb's copy has only in-frame clones and leaves some out. The sample lists more than 150,000 clones, more than 80% seen once, with around 2.5% in the top ten. Donors had nominal health at sampling but likely had unrecorded immune exposures. The sample belongs to a study of cytomegalovirus exposure and HLA in healthy donors. On the study more broadly: As released early, the data held some 85 million unique TCRs from HLA-typed donors.

This chain connects TRBV6-5 to TRBJ1-6; D remains unclear. This sequence originates from a woman aged 45-60 years in good health and CMV-seropositive. The sequencing sample was made of PBMCs. CDR3 amino acids: CASAGNSPLHF. The DNA of the CDR3 is TGTGCCAGCGCGGGGAATTCACCCCTCCACTTT.